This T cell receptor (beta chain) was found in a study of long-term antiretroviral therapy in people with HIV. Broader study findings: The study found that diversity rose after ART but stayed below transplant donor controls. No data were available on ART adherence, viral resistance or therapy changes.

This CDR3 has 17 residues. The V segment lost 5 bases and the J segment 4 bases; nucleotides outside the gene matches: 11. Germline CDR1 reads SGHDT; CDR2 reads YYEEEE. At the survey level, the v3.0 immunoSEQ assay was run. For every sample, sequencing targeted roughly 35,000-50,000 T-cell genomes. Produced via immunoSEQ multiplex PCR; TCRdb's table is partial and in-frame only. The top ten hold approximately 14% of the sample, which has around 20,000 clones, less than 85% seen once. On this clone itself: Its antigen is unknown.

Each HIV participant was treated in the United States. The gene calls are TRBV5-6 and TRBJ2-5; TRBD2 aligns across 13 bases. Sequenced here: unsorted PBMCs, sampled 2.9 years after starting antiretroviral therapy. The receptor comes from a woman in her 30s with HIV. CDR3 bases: TGTGCCAGCAGAGTGACTAGCGGGGGGCTGGCGGGAGAGACCCAGTACTTC. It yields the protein CASRVTSGGLAGETQYF.